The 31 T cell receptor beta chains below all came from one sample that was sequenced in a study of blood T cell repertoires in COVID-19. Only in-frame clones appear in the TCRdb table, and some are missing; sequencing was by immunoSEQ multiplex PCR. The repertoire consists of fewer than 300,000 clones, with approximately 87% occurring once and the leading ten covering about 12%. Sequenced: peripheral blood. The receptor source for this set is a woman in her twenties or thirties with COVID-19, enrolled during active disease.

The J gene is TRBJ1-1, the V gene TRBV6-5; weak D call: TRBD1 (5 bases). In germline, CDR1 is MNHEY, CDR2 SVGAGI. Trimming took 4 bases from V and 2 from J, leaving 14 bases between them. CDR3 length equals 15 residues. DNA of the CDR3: TGTGCCAGCAGTTCCCCCAGGGTCGAAAACACTGAAGCTTTCTTT. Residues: CASSSPRVENTEAFF.

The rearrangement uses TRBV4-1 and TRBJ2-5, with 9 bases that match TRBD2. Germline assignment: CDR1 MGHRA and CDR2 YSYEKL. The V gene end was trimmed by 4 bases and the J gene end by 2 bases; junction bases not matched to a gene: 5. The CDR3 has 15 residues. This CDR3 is CASSPRTSDQETQYF. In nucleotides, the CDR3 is TGCGCCAGCAGCCCTCGGACTAGCGATCAAGAGACCCAGTACTTC.

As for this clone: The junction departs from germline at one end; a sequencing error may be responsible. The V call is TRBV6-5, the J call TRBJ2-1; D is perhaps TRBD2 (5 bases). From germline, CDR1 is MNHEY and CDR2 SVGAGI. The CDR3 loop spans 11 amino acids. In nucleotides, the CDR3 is TGTGCCAGCAGTTACTCGGTCGACGGGGTCTTC. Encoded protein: CASSYSVDGVF.

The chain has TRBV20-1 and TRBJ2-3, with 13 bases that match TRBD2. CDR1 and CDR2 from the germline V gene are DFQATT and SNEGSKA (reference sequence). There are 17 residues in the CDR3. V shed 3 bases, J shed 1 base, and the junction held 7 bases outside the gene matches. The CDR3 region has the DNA TGCAGTGCTAGTACTAGCGGGGGGGCACGCGGCACAGATACGCAGTATTTT. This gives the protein CSASTSGGARGTDTQYF.

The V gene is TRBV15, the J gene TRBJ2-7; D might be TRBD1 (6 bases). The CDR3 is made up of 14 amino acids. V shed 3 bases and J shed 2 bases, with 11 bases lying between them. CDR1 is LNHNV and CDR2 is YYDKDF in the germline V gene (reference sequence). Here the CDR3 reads CATSSIRTAYEQYF. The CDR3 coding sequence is TGTGCCACCAGCAGCATACGGACAGCCTACGAGCAGTACTTC.

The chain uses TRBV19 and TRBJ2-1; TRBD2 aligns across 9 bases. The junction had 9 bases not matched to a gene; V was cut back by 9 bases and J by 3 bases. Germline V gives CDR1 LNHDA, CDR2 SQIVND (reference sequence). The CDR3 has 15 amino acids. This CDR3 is CASKTSGGLYNEQFF. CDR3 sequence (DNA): TGTGCCAGCAAGACTAGCGGAGGGCTCTACAATGAGCAGTTCTTC.

CDR3 coding DNA: TGTGCCAGCAGCTTATTACTCCAAGAGACCCAGTACTTC. Protein sequence: CASSLLLQETQYF. The rearrangement uses TRBV11-2 and TRBJ2-5; D unclear. V was cut by 2 bases and J by 1 base, with 5 bases left in between. CDR1 is SGHAT, CDR2 FQNNGV, per germline. The CDR3 loop spans 13 amino acids. Complete variable domain (other parts from reference TRBV11-2 and TRBJ2-5): EAGVAQSPRYKIIEKRQSVAFWCNPISGHATLYWYQQILGQGPKLLIQFQNNGVVDDSQLPKDRFSAERLKGVDSTLKIQPAKLEDSAVYLCASSLLLQETQYFGPGTRLLVL.

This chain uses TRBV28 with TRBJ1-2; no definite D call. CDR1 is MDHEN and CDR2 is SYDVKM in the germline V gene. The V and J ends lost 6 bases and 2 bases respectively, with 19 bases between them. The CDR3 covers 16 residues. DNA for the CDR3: TGTGCCAGCAGCTCCACCCGACGGAGACTGAACTATGGCTACACCTTC. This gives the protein CASSSTRRRLNYGYTF.

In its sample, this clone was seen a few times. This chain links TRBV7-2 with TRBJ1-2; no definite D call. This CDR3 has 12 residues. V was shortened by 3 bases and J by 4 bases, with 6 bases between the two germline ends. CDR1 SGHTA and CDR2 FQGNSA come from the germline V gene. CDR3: CASSFASYGYTF. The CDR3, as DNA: TGTGCCAGCAGCTTCGCGTCCTATGGCTACACCTTC. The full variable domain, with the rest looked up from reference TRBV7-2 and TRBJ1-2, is GAGVSQSPSNKVTEKGKDVELRCDPISGHTALYWYRQSLGQGLEFLIYFQGNSAPDKSGLPSDRFSAERTGGSVSTLTIQRTQQEDSAVYLCASSFASYGYTFGSGTRLTVV.

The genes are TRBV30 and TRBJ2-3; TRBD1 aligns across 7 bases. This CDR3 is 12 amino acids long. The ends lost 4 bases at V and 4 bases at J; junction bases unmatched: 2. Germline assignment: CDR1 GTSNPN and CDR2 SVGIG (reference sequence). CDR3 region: CAWTGGSDTQYF. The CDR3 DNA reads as TGTGCCTGGACAGGGGGTTCAGATACGCAGTATTTT.

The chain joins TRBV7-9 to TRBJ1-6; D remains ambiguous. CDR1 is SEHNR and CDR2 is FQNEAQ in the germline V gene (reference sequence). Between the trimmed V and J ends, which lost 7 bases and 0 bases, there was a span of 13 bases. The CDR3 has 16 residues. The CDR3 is CASNSGGSSYNSPLHF. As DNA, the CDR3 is TGTGCCAGCAATTCAGGCGGGAGCTCCTATAATTCACCCCTCCACTTT. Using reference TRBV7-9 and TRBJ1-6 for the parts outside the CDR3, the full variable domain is DTGVSQNPRHKITKRGQNVTFRCDPISEHNRLYWYRQTLGQGPEFLTYFQNEAQLEKSRLLSDRFSAERPKGSFSTLEIQRTEQGDSAMYLCASNSGGSSYNSPLHFGNGTRLTVT.

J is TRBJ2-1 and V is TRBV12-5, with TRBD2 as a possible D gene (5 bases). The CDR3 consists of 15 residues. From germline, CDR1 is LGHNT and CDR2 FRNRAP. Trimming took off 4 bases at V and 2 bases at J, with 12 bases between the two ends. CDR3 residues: CASGSPDGTYNEQFF. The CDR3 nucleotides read TGTGCTAGTGGTTCGCCGGACGGGACCTACAATGAGCAGTTCTTC. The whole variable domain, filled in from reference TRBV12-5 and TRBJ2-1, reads DARVTQTPRHKVTEMGQEVTMRCQPILGHNTVFWYRQTMMQGLELLAYFRNRAPLDDSGMPKDRFSAEMPDATLATLKIQPSEPRDSAVYFCASGSPDGTYNEQFFGPGTRLTVL.

The CDR3 is CASSLGAGITDTQYF. CDR3 DNA sequence: TGTGCCAGCAGCTTAGGCGCGGGTATCACAGATACGCAGTATTTT. J is TRBJ2-3 and V is TRBV11-1; a weak D match, TRBD2 (5 bases). The CDR3 loop spans 15 amino acids. Germline V gene lookup returns CDR1 SGHAT and CDR2 FQDESV (reference sequence). Trimming pared 1 base from V and 2 bases from J, leaving 10 bases between.

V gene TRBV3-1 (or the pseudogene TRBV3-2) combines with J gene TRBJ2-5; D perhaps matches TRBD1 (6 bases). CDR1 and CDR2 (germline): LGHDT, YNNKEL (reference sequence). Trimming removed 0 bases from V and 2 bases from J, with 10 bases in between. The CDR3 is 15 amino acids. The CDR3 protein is CASSQEQGYQETQYF. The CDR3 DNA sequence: TGTGCCAGCAGCCAAGAGCAGGGGTATCAAGAGACCCAGTACTTC.

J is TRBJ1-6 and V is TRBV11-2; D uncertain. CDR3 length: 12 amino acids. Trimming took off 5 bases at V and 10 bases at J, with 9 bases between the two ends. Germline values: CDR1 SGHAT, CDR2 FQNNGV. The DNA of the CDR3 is TGTGCCAGCAGCCGAACGCGATCACCCCTCCACTTT. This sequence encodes CASSRTRSPLHF.

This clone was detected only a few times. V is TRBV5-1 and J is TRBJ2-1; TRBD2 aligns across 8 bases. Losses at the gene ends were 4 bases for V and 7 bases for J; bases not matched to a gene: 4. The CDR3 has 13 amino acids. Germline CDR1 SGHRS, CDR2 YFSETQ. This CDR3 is CASSREGRNEQFF. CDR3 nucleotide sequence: TGCGCCAGCAGCCGGGAGGGAAGGAATGAGCAGTTCTTC.

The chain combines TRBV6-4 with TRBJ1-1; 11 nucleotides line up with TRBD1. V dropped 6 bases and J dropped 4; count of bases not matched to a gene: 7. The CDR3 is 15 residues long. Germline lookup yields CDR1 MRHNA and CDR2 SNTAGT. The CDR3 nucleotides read TGTGCCAGCAGCGACCTGGGACAGGGGGGCACTGAAGCTTTCTTT. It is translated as CASSDLGQGGTEAFF.

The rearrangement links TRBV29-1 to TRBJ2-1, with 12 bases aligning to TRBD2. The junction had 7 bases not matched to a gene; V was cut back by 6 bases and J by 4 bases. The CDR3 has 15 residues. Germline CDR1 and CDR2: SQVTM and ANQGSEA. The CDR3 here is CSVLAGGPRYNEQFF. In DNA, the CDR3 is TGCAGCGTCCTAGCGGGGGGGCCCCGGTACAATGAGCAGTTCTTC.

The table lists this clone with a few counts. The CDR3 loop is CASSPAEAYEQYF. The CDR3 DNA reads as TGCGCCAGCAGCCCGGCGGAGGCCTACGAGCAGTACTTC. This chain joins TRBV5-1 and TRBJ2-7, with a tentative D call TRBD2 (5 bases). V lost 4 bases and J 2 bases, leaving 10 bases between the germline ends. The CDR3 loop spans 13 amino acids. CDR1 and CDR2 (germline): SGHRS, YFSETQ.

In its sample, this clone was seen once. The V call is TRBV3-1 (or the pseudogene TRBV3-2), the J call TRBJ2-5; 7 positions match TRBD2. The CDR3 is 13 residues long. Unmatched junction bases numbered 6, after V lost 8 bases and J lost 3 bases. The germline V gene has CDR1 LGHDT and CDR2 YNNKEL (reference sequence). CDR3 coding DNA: TGTGCCAGCTCCACTGGACTAGAAGAGACCCAGTACTTC. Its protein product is CASSTGLEETQYF.

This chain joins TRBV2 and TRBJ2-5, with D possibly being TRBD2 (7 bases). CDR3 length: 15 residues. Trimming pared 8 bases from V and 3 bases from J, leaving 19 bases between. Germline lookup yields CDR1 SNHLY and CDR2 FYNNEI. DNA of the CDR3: TGTGCCAGCCTTCGTGGGGGGGCTAGGAAAGAGACCCAGTACTTC. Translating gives CASLRGGARKETQYF.

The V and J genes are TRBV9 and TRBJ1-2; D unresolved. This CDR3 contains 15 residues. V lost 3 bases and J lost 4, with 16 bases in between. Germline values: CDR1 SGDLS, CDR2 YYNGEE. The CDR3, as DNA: TGTGCCAGCAGCGGCTACCGGGCCGAGGGCTATGGCTACACCTTC. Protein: CASSGYRAEGYGYTF.

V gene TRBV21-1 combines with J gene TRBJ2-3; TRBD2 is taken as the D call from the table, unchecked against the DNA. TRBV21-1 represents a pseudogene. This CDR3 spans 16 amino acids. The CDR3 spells CASSKAYTRKKDTQYF. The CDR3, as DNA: TGTGCCAGCAGCAAAGCCTATACTAGGAAGAAAGATACGCAGTATTTT.

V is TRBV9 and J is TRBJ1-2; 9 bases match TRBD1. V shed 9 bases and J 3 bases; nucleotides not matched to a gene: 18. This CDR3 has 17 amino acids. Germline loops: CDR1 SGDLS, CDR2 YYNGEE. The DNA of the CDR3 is TGTGCCACCAATCCCATACAGGGGGCACGGAGAGACTATGGCTACACCTTC. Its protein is CATNPIQGARRDYGYTF.

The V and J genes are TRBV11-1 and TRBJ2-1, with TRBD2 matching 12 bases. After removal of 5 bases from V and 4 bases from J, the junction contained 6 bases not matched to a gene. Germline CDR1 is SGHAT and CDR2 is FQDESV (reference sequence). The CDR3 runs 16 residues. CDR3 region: CASSQLAGGPYNEQFF. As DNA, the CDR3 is TGTGCCAGCAGCCAACTAGCGGGGGGACCTTACAATGAGCAGTTCTTC.

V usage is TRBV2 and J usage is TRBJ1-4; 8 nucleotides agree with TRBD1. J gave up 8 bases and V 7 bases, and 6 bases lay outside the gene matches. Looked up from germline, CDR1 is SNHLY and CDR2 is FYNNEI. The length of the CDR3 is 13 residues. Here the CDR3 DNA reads TGTGCCAGCACCTTAGGACAGGGCGAAAAACTGTTTTTT. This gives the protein CASTLGQGEKLFF.

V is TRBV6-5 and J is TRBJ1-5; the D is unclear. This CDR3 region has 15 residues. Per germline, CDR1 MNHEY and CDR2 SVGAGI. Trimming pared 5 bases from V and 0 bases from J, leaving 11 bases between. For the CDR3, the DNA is TGTGCCAGCAGTAGAGTAGAGGGTAGCAATCAGCCCCAGCATTTT. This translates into CASSRVEGSNQPQHF.

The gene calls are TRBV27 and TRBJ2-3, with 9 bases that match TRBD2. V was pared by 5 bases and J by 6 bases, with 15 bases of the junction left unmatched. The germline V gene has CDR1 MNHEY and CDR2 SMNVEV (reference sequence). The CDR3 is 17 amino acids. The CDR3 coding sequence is TGTGCCAGCAGTCTAAGACCGGGACTAGCCCCTACGGATACGCAGTATTTT. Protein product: CASSLRPGLAPTDTQYF.

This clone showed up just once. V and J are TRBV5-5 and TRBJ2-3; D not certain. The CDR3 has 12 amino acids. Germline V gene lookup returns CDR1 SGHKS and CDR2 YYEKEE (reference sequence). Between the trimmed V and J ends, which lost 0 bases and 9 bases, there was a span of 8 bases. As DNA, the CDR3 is TGTGCCAGCAGCTTGGCCTCACAGACGCAGTATTTT. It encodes CASSLASQTQYF. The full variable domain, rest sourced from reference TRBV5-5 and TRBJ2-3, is DAGVTQSPTHLIKTRGQQVTLRCSPISGHKSVSWYQQVLGQGPQFIFQYYEKEERGRGNFPDRFSARQFPNYSSELNVNALLLGDSALYLCASSLASQTQYFGPGTRLTVL.

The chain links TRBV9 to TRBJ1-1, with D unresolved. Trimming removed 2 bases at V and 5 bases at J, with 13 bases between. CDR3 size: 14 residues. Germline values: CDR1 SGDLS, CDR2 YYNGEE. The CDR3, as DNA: TGTGCCAGCAGCGTTCTAGGGAGAGATACTGAAGCTTTCTTT. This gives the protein CASSVLGRDTEAFF.

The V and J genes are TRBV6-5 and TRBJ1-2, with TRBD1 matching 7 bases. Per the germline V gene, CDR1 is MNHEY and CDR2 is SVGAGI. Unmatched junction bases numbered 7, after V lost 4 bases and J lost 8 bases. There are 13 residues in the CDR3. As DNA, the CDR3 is TGTGCCAGCAGTTTCCGGGACAGCGGAGGCTACACCTTC. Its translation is CASSFRDSGGYTF.